This record concerns one T cell receptor beta chain sequence. Its antigen target is currently unknown. Per-nucleotide qualities are absent, and no much larger clonotype sits a single base away. Library generation was performed with the immunoSEQ multiplex PCR assay. Entries here come from immuneACCESS through TCRdb and include only in-frame sequences with V and J called. Some clones fail to appear in such tables; in the studies checked, an unresolved V gene covers under half of the shortfall, and the cause of the remainder is unknown. Across this sample there are 53,000 or so clones, with over 75% seen only once. Around 7.6% of the sample belongs to the ten largest clones. This specimen belongs to a study of radiotherapy plus CTLA-4 blockade in lung cancer (dated by TCRdb to 2016 to 2018). Context from the whole study: Among the enrolled patients, roughly 17% had an objective response, and about 29% reached disease control. General conclusions and limits of the study: After treatment with radiotherapy and ipilimumab, TCR clones that originated in tumors expanded in peripheral blood. The strongest predictors of response, as reported, were early dynamic changes in blood T cell clones along with a rise in serum interferon-beta after radiation.

Focal radiation therapy combined with CTLA-4 blockade (ipilimumab) was tested in patients with chemo-refractory metastatic non-small-cell lung cancer. Sequenced material: peripheral blood, taken from a patient treated with radiotherapy plus ipilimumab. The receptor comes from a human donor with non-small cell lung cancer whose response to radiotherapy plus ipilimumab could not be evaluated.

The CDR3 protein sequence reads: CASQGLAVQETQYF. The DNA sequence is given as TGTGCCAGCCAAGGACTAGCGGTCCAAGAGACCCAGTACTTC. Recombination connected TRBV28 to TRBJ2-5; the junction holds 10 bases that match TRBD2. Compared with germline, V lacks 8 bases and J lacks 1 base; bases without a gene match: 4. Reading from cysteine to phenylalanine, the CDR3 counts 14 amino acids. The retained sequence is limited to the CDR3, 42 bases, with the frame set at the first base. CDR1 and CDR2 are drawn from the germline V gene: MDHEN, SYDVKM.